Each of the 3 T cell receptor beta chains below was sequenced from the same sample in a study of shared clonotypes between healthy human individuals. Some clones are missing from TCRdb's copy, which holds only in-frame ones; the method was immunoSEQ multiplex PCR. The data show 1,100,000 or so clones, with about four fifths seen just once and about 0.52% held by the top ten. The sequencing sample was made of memory CD4+ T cells from PBMCs. The subset is: CD45RA-negative fraction. These receptor sequences come from a man aged 18-30 years in good health. Some clones in this sample may be carry-over from other donors' samples.

This sequence joins TRBV18 and TRBJ2-1; D remains ambiguous. The CDR3 covers 16 residues. V was shortened by 2 bases and J by 0 bases, with 11 bases between the two germline ends. Germline V lookup: CDR1 KGHSH, CDR2 LQKENI. In DNA, the CDR3 is TGTGCCAGCTCACCATTTGGCCCAAGCTCCTACAATGAGCAGTTCTTC. As protein: CASSPFGPSSYNEQFF.

V gene TRBV10-3 combines with J gene TRBJ1-5; TRBD1 might be the D (5 bases). CDR3 length: 13 amino acids. The germline V gene encodes CDR1 ENHRY and CDR2 SYGVKD. V gave up 7 bases and J gave up 4 bases, with 11 bases separating them. The CDR3 sequence is CAIIQAGNQPQHF. CDR3 coding DNA: TGTGCCATCATACAGGCCGGTAATCAGCCCCAGCATTTT.

This clone was detected once. This chain joins TRBV30 and TRBJ2-7, with TRBD1 matching over 10 bases. J was trimmed by 5 bases and V by 3 bases; bases with no gene match: 7. Per germline, CDR1 GTSNPN and CDR2 SVGIG (reference sequence). This CDR3 spans 14 amino acids. CDR3: CAWRRGQGNHEQYF. In DNA form, the CDR3 reads TGTGCCTGGAGACGGGGACAGGGGAATCACGAGCAGTACTTC.